The present TCR beta chain was sequenced within a study of cytomegalovirus exposure and HLA in healthy donors. This clone was counted a few times. 13 Jbeta primers and 60 Vbeta primers were used for the PCR. Generated by immunoSEQ multiplex PCR, the TCRdb table keeps only in-frame clones and is missing some. The table shows 99,000 or so clones, with roughly a tenth occurring only once. The CDR3 totals 15 residues. Germline loops: CDR1 KGHSH, CDR2 LQKENI. The V and J ends lost 3 bases and 2 bases respectively, with 12 bases between them. The genes are TRBV18 and TRBJ2-3, with D perhaps matching TRBD2 (5 bases). The specimen sequenced was PBMCs. The sequence was obtained from a man aged 35-49 years in good health and CMV-seropositive. The CDR3 DNA follows: TGTGCCAGCTCACCCCGAGGGAAGACCACAGATACGCAGTATTTT. Protein product: CASSPRGKTTDTQYF.